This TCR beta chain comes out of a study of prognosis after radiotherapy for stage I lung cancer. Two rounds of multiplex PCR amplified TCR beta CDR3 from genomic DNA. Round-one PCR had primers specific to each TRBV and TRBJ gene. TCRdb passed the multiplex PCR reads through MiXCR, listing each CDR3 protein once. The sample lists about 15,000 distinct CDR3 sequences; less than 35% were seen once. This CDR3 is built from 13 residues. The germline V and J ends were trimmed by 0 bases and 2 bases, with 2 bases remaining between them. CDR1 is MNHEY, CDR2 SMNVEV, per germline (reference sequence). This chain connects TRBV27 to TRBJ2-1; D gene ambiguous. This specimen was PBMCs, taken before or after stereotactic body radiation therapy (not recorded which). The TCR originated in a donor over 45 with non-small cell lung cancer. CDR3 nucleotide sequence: TGTGCCAGCAGTTTATCAGCCTACAATGAGCAGTTCTTC. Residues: CASSLSAYNEQFF.